The clone carrying this T cell receptor (beta chain) was seen a single time. Its antigen is unidentified. Per germline, CDR1 SGHAT and CDR2 FQNNGV. V was clipped by 6 bases and J by 4 bases, with 12 bases between them. The CDR3 extends over 14 amino acids. These data are taken from a study of shared clonotypes between healthy human individuals. Across the study: Researchers drew samples from a couple of women and a few men aged 18 to 49.

The assay was carried out at the deep level. Every subset's genomic DNA went evenly onto several immunoSEQ plates. The assay was immunoSEQ multiplex PCR, and TCRdb's table has in-frame clones only and misses some. The data contain roughly 1,000,000 clones, approximately 78% of them seen just once; the ten biggest clones take up roughly 0.57%. The study, taken as a whole, reports: Rarefaction analysis demonstrated incomplete sorted-subset sequencing notwithstanding large depth.

The J gene is TRBJ1-4, the V gene TRBV11-2; no firm D call. The source material was memory CD4+ T cells from PBMCs. Stated subset: CD45RA-negative fraction. This TCR was sampled from a man aged 18 to 29 in good health. Some clones in this sample may be carry-over from other donors' samples. CDR3 protein: CASSSTDYNEKLFF. CDR3 DNA sequence: TGTGCCAGCAGTTCGACGGACTATAATGAAAAACTGTTTTTT.